This TCR beta chain is drawn from a study of cytomegalovirus exposure and HLA in healthy donors. Study in general: Approximately 170 million T cells yielded under 130 million unique TCR beta sequences in earlier analysis.

Of note for this clone: The target antigen is unknown.

Trimming at V came to 10 bases and at J to 1 base, leaving 3 bases not matched to a gene. The germline V gene has CDR1 SEHNR and CDR2 FQNEAQ (reference sequence). There are 12 residues in the CDR3. The study, taken as a whole, reports: The CMV antigen specificity of a few CMV-associated chains was confirmed through in vitro analysis. There were some public TCRs occurring in many donors, but most TCR sequences were rare. A missense variant in DCLRE1C was later tied to TCR beta V- and J-gene trimming.

The PCR contained 60 Vbeta and 13 Jbeta primers. Clones were read by immunoSEQ multiplex PCR, and TCRdb kept only the in-frame ones, dropping some. The sample includes a few hundred thousand clones, 65% to 85% seen only once; the top ten take under 3%. Sequencing used PBMCs. The receptor was derived from a woman aged 25 to 39 in good health and CMV-seronegative. The chain combines TRBV7-9 with TRBJ1-1, with 7 bases matching TRBD1. CDR3 DNA: TGTGCCACCCGGGACAGGAACACTGAAGCTTTCTTT. Its translation: CATRDRNTEAFF.